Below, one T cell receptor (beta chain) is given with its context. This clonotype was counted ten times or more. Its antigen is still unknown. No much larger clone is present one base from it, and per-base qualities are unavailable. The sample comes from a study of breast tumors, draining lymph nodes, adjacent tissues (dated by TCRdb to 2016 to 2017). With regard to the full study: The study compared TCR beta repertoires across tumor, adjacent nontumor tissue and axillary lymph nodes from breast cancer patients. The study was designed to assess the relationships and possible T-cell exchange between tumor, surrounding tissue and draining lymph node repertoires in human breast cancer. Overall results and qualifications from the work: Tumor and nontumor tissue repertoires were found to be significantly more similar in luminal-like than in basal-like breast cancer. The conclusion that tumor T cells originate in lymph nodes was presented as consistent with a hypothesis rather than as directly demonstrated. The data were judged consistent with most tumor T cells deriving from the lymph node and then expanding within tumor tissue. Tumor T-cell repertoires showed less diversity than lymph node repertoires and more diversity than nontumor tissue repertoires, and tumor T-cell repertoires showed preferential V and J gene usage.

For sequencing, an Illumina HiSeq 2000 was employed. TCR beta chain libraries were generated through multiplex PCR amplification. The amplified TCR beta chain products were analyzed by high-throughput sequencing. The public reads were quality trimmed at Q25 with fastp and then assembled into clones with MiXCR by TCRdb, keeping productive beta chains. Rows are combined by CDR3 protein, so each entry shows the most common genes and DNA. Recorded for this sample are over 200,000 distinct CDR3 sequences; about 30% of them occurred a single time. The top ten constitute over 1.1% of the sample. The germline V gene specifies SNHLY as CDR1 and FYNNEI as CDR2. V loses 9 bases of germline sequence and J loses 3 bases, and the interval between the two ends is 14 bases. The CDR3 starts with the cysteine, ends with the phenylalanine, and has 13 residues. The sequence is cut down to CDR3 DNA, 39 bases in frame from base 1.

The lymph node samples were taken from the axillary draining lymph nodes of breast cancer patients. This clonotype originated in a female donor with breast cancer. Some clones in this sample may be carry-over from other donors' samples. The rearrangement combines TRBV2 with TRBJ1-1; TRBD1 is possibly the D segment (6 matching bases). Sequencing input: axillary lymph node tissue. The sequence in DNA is TGTGCCAGTGGGACAAAGCGGGACACTGAAGCTTTCTTT. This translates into CASGTKRDTEAFF.